The next 25 T cell receptor beta chains were all read from a single sample in a study of shared clonotypes between healthy human individuals. Profiled with immunoSEQ multiplex PCR; TCRdb holds only in-frame clones, not every one. The sample carries about 460,000 clones, roughly three quarters recorded once. Source material: PBMCs. The receptors derive from a woman between 40 and 50 years old in good health. Some clones in this sample may be carry-over from other donors' samples.

This sequence joins TRBV18 and TRBJ1-1; D is undetermined. The V end was cut by 4 bases, the J end by 3 bases, with 9 bases between. Germline loops: CDR1 KGHSH, CDR2 LQKENI. This CDR3 comprises 13 residues. CDR3 in amino acids: CASSQLPDTEAFF. In DNA, the CDR3 is TGTGCCAGCTCACAACTGCCCGACACTGAAGCTTTCTTT.

This clone appeared many times. The rearrangement uses TRBV10-3 and TRBJ2-2, with TRBD2 matching over 12 bases. The germline CDR1 and CDR2 sequences are ENHRY and SYGVKD. There are 18 residues in the CDR3. Trimming at V came to 4 bases and at J to 4 bases, leaving 10 bases not matched to a gene. The CDR3 bases are TGTGCCATCAGTGGCAGAATGACTAGCGGGAGAACCACCGGGGAGCTGTTTTTT. It yields the protein CAISGRMTSGRTTGELFF.

The gene calls are TRBV9 and TRBJ2-3; D not certain. Germline V gene lookup returns CDR1 SGDLS and CDR2 YYNGEE. This CDR3 region has 13 residues. Trimming left V 4 bases short and J 3 bases short, with 9 bases between. This chain's CDR3 is CASSPRLTDTQYF. CDR3 coding DNA: TGTGCCAGCAGCCCCAGACTGACAGATACGCAGTATTTT.

Comments on this clone: At one of its ends the junction is not consistent with the germline gene, which may arise from a read error. This sample includes further DNA sequences coding for the same CDR3. The J gene is TRBJ2-4, the V gene TRBV5-1, with D perhaps TRBD1 (5 bases). This CDR3 comprises 14 residues. Germline assignment: CDR1 SGHRS and CDR2 YFSETQ. The CDR3 spells CASSQGSAKNIQYF. Written as DNA, the CDR3 is TGCGCCAGCAGCCAGGGTTCCGCCAAAAACATCCAGTACTTC.

The rearrangement links TRBV15 to TRBJ2-7; a possible D gene is TRBD1 (6 bases). This CDR3 contains 14 residues. Trimming took off 1 base at V and 6 bases at J, with 13 bases between the two ends. Germline V CDR1 and CDR2: LNHNV, YYDKDF (reference sequence). CDR3 in DNA: TGTGCCACCAGCAGAGGACAGGCTACAAGCGAGCAGTACTTC. Residues: CATSRGQATSEQYF.

This clone was seen just once. The V call is TRBV18, the J call TRBJ2-3; D is uncertain. CDR3 length: 14 amino acids. Germline CDR1 KGHSH, CDR2 LQKENI. Trimming removed 2 bases from V and 0 bases from J, with 6 bases in between. The CDR3 region has the DNA TGTGCCAGCTCACCAGCGGCAAGCACAGATACGCAGTATTTT. Its protein is CASSPAASTDTQYF.

J is TRBJ2-3 and V is TRBV5-1, with D possibly matching TRBD1 (6 bases). Trimming took 8 bases from V and 2 from J, leaving 12 bases between them. Germline V lookup: CDR1 SGHRS, CDR2 YFSETQ. The CDR3 is 13 residues long. CDR3 nucleotide sequence: TGCGCCAGTGAGGACAGAATCACAGATACGCAGTATTTT. This encodes CASEDRITDTQYF.

This clone was seen only a few times. Other nucleotide sequences in the sample specify the same CDR3. CDR3 residues: CASSLGYPYEQYF. For the CDR3, the DNA is TGCGCCAGCAGCTTGGGATACCCCTACGAGCAGTACTTC. The genes are TRBV5-1 and TRBJ2-7, with D uncertain. The CDR3 extends over 13 amino acids. The germline gives CDR1 SGHRS, CDR2 YFSETQ. V was pared by 0 bases and J by 2 bases, with 6 bases between. The variable domain in full, with the rest retrieved from reference TRBV5-1 and TRBJ2-7, is KAGVTQTPRYLIKTRGQQVTLSCSPISGHRSVSWYQQTPGQGLQFLFEYFSETQRNKGNFPGRFSGRQFSNSRSEMNVSTLELGDSALYLCASSLGYPYEQYFGPGTRLTVT.

Here the CDR3 reads CASSVTGGLIEKLFF. The CDR3 DNA sequence: TGTGCCAGCAGCGTTACAGGAGGGCTAATTGAAAAACTGTTTTTT. The gene calls are TRBV7-9 and TRBJ1-4; the D gene is possibly TRBD1 (5 bases). Germline CDR1 SEHNR, CDR2 FQNEAQ (reference sequence). This CDR3 has 15 amino acids. The ends were cut back, 5 bases at V and 7 bases at J, with 17 bases in the middle.

This clone was seen ten or more times. This sequence joins TRBV11-3 and TRBJ1-4; D gene ambiguous. The V gene lost 5 bases and the J gene lost 12 bases, with 7 bases spanning the gap. CDR3 size: 10 residues. CDR1 and CDR2 from the germline V gene are SGHNT and YENEEA. The CDR3 DNA reads as TGTGCCAGCAGCACCTACGAACTGTTTTTT. Its protein product is CASSTYELFF.

This clone was seen at least ten times. The gene calls are TRBV7-8 and TRBJ2-1; D is unresolved. With 5 bases removed from V and 11 bases from J, the gap between germline ends came to 13 bases. Germline CDR1 SGHVS, CDR2 FQNEAQ. The CDR3 consists of 12 residues. CDR3: CASSTDGPKQFF. The CDR3 coding sequence is TGTGCCAGCAGCACAGACGGGCCTAAGCAGTTCTTC.

The chain recombines TRBV5-1 with TRBJ2-7; D is unresolved. With 2 bases removed from V and 5 bases from J, the gap between germline ends came to 5 bases. Germline-derived CDR1 and CDR2 are SGHRS and YFSETQ. CDR3 length: 11 residues. CDR3 in amino acids: CASSFSNEQYF. The DNA of the CDR3 is TGCGCCAGCAGCTTCTCGAACGAGCAGTACTTC. The full variable domain, with the rest looked up from reference TRBV5-1 and TRBJ2-7, is KAGVTQTPRYLIKTRGQQVTLSCSPISGHRSVSWYQQTPGQGLQFLFEYFSETQRNKGNFPGRFSGRQFSNSRSEMNVSTLELGDSALYLCASSFSNEQYFGPGTRLTVT.

The chain has TRBV28 and TRBJ2-7, with 10 positions matching TRBD1. This CDR3 has 15 residues. Per the germline V gene, CDR1 is MDHEN and CDR2 is SYDVKM. Trimming at V came to 8 bases and at J to 0 bases, leaving 7 bases not matched to a gene. CDR3 bases: TGTGCCAGCGACAGCCGGGACAGGGGCTCCTACGAGCAGTACTTC. It translates to CASDSRDRGSYEQYF.

This clone was seen ten or more times. The CDR3 nucleotides read TGTGCCAGCAGTCCCGGGACTAGCAACAATGAGCAGTTCTTC. Translated, it gives CASSPGTSNNEQFF. J is TRBJ2-1 and V is TRBV2, with 9 bases fitting TRBD2. The V gene's germline CDR1 is SNHLY and CDR2 FYNNEI. V lost 5 bases to trimming and J lost 5 bases; unmatched junction nucleotides: 4. This CDR3 is 14 amino acids long.

The chain couples TRBV5-1 to TRBJ1-1, with unresolved D. V dropped 4 bases and J dropped 0 bases, with 16 bases sitting between them. Germline CDR1 is SGHRS and CDR2 is YFSETQ. This CDR3 has 16 amino acids. CDR3 amino acids: CASSPDGRPMNTEAFF. CDR3 DNA sequence: TGCGCCAGCAGCCCTGACGGGAGACCCATGAACACTGAAGCTTTCTTT.

The chain uses TRBV7-2 and TRBJ2-1, with 9 bases aligning to TRBD1. The CDR3 runs 15 residues. CDR1 and CDR2 (germline): SGHTA, FQGNSA. The V gene end was trimmed by 3 bases and the J gene end by 2 bases; junction bases not matched to a gene: 2. CDR3 loop: CASSLDRGPYNEQFF. In DNA, the CDR3 is TGTGCCAGCAGCTTGGACAGGGGCCCCTACAATGAGCAGTTCTTC.

V and J are TRBV28 and TRBJ1-5, with a weak D call TRBD1 (5 bases). This CDR3 has 13 residues. Germline-derived CDR1 and CDR2 are MDHEN and SYDVKM. Trimming took off 9 bases at V and 5 bases at J, with 14 bases between the two ends. CDR3 residues: CASYAGDYQPQHF. CDR3 in DNA: TGTGCCAGTTATGCGGGGGATTATCAGCCCCAGCATTTT.

The J gene is TRBJ2-5, the V gene TRBV4-2, with 8 bases aligning to TRBD2. The J call is doubtful: the DNA matches TRBJ2-7 better. This CDR3 spans 16 amino acids. From germline, CDR1 is LGHNA and CDR2 YNFKEQ. The CDR3 region is CASSPLPGAGGDEQYF. CDR3 sequence (DNA): TGTGCCAGCAGCCCCCTCCCGGGTGCGGGAGGCGACGAGCAGTACTTC.

This rearrangement joins TRBV10-3 to TRBJ2-1; 7 bases align to TRBD2. Germline V CDR1 and CDR2: ENHRY, SYGVKD. The CDR3 consists of 16 residues. Trimming at V came to 2 bases and at J to 8 bases, leaving 12 bases not matched to a gene. The CDR3 reads CAISEASGNGNDEQFF. DNA for the CDR3: TGTGCCATCAGTGAGGCAAGCGGGAATGGGAACGATGAGCAGTTCTTC.

The chain has TRBV29-1 and TRBJ2-3, with TRBD1 identical over 11 bases. The trim removed 7 bases at V and 5 bases at J, leaving 5 bases unmatched. Germline CDR1 SQVTM, CDR2 ANQGSEA. The CDR3 covers 13 residues. The DNA of the CDR3 is TGCAGCGCTGGGACAGGGGGTATAGATACGCAGTATTTT. It specifies CSAGTGGIDTQYF.

This clone was found many times. The chain has TRBV30 and TRBJ2-5, with a tentative D call TRBD2 (5 bases). Near its end, the DNA agrees better with TRBJ2-7, so the J call may be wrong. CDR3 length: 15 amino acids. CDR1 GTSNPN and CDR2 SVGIG come from the germline V gene (reference sequence). The CDR3 DNA is TGTGCCTGGAGTGTCGGGCTAGCCGGCGCCTACGAGCAGTACTTC. It codes for CAWSVGLAGAYEQYF.

Points on this clone: A much larger clone lies one base from this, so it may be a read error. The genes are TRBV6-5 and TRBJ2-2; D is unclear. The CDR3 is 16 amino acids. Germline lookup yields CDR1 MNHEY and CDR2 SVGAGI. The V end was cut by 4 bases, the J end by 0 bases, with 12 bases between. CDR3 nucleotides: TGTGCCAGCAGTTGGGCTAGAGCTACGAACACCGGGGAGCTGTTTTTT. Encoded protein: CASSWARATNTGELFF.

The chain combines TRBV12-2 with TRBJ2-5; the listed D gene, TRBD1, was not tested against the DNA. The J call is in doubt because the DNA end fits TRBJ2-4 better. TRBV12-2 is a pseudogene segment. The CDR3 is 13 amino acids. CDR3: CAGRLGGQDIQYF. CDR3 in DNA: TGTGCAGGTCGCTTAGGGGGGCAGGACATTCAGTACTTC.

This rearrangement joins TRBV2 to TRBJ2-7, with D tentatively TRBD2 (6 bases). Trimming took 1 base from V and 0 from J, leaving 10 bases between them. The CDR3 loop spans 15 amino acids. The germline V gene encodes CDR1 SNHLY and CDR2 FYNNEI. The CDR3 bases are TGTGCCAGCAGTGAAGGTGGGAGGAGCTCCTACGAGCAGTACTTC. Translating it yields CASSEGGRSSYEQYF.

This clone was observed a handful of times. The chain's CDR3 is CASSLYRLVGSNQPQHF. The CDR3 nucleotides are TGTGCCAGCAGCTTATACCGGCTCGTCGGTAGCAATCAGCCCCAGCATTTT. The chain links TRBV7-8 to TRBJ1-5, with D unclear. CDR3 size: 17 residues. The germline CDR1 and CDR2 sequences are SGHVS and FQNEAQ. Deletions cut 2 bases from V and 0 bases from J, with 14 bases between.